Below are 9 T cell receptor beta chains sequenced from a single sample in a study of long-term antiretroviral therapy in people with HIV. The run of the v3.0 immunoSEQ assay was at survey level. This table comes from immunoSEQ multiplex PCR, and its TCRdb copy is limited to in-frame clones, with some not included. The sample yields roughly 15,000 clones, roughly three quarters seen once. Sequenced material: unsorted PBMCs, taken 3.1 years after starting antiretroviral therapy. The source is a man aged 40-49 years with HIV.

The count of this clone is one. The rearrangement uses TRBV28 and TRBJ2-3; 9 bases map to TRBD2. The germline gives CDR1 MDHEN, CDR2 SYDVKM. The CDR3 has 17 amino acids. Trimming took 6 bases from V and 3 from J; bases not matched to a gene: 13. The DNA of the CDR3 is TGTGCCAGCAGCCCTCCCGGGGTTGCGGGGGGGACAGATACGCAGTATTTT. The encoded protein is CASSPPGVAGGTDTQYF.

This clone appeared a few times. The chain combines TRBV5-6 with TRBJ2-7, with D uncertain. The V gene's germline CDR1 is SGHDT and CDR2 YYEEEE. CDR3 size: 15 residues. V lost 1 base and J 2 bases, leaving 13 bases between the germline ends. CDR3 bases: TGTGCCAGCAGCTTGAGGAACAGCGTTACCTACGAGCAGTACTTC. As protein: CASSLRNSVTYEQYF.

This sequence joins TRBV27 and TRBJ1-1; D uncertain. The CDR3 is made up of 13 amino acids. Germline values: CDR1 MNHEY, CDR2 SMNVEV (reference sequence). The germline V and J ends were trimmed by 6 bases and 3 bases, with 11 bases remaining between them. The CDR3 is CASSRLAYTEAFF. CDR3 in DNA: TGTGCCAGCAGCCGGTTGGCATACACTGAAGCTTTCTTT.

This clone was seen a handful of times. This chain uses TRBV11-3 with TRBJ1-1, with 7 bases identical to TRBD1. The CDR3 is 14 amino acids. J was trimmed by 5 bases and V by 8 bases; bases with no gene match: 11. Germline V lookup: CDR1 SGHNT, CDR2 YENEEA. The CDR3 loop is CASRSRQGETEAFF. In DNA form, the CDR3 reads TGTGCCAGCCGATCAAGACAGGGCGAGACTGAAGCTTTCTTT.

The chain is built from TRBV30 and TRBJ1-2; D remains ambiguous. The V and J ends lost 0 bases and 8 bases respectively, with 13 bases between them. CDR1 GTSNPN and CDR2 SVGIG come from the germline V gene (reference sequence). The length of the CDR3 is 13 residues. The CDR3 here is CAWSVVQVDGYTF. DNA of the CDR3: TGTGCCTGGAGTGTAGTGCAGGTTGACGGCTACACCTTC.

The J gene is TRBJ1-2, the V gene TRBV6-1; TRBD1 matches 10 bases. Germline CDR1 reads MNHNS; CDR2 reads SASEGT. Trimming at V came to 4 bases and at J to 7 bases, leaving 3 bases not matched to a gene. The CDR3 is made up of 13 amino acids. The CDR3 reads CASSAGTGVGYTF. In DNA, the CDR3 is TGTGCCAGCAGTGCCGGGACAGGGGTTGGCTACACCTTC.

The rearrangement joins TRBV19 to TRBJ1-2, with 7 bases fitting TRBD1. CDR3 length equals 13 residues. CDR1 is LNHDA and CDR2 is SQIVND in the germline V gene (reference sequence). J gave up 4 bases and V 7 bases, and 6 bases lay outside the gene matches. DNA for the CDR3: TGTGCCAGTACCTCCGGGACAGCCTATGGCTACACCTTC. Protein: CASTSGTAYGYTF.

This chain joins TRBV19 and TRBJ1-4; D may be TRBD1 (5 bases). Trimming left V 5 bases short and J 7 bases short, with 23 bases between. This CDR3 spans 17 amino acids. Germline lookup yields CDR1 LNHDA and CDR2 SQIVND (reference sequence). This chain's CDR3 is CASSPFGTGTSTEKLFF. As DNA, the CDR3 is TGTGCCAGTAGTCCGTTCGGTACCGGGACTTCTACTGAAAAACTGTTTTTT.

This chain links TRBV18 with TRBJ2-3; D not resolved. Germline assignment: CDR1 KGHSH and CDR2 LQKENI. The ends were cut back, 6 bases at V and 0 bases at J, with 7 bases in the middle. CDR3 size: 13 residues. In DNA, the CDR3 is TGTGCCAGCTCGCAAGGGAGCACAGATACGCAGTATTTT. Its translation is CASSQGSTDTQYF.